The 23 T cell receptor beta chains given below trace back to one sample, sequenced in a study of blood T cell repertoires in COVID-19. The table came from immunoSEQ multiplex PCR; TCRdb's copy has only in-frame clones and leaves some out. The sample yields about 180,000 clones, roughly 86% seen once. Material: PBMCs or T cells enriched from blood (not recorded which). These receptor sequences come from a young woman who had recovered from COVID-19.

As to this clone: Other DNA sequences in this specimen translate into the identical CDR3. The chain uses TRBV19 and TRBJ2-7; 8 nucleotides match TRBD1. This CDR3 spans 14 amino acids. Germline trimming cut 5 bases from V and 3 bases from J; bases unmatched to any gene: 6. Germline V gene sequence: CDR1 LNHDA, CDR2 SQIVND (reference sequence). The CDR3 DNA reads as TGTGCCAGTAGTCCTCGGACAGGGAACTACGAGCAGTACTTC. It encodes CASSPRTGNYEQYF. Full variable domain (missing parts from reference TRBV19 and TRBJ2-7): DGGITQSPKYLFRKEGQNVTLSCEQNLNHDAMYWYRQDPGQGLRLIYYSQIVNDFQKGDIAEGYSVSREKKESFPLTVTSAQKNPTAFYLCASSPRTGNYEQYFGPGTRLTVT.

The CDR3 spells CASASVWRNTIYF. The CDR3 DNA reads as TGTGCCAGCGCCTCAGTGTGGCGAAACACCATATATTTT. The chain uses TRBV27 and TRBJ1-3; D is ambiguous. The V end lost 8 bases, the J end lost 5 bases, and 13 bases lay between the germline ends. The V gene's germline CDR1 is MNHEY and CDR2 SMNVEV (reference sequence). This CDR3 spans 13 amino acids.

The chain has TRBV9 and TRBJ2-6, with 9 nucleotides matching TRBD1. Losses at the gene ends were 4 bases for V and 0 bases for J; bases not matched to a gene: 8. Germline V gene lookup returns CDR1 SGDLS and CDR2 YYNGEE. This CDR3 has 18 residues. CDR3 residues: CASSLVGQGNSGANVLTF. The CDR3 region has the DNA TGTGCCAGCAGCTTGGTCGGACAGGGGAACTCTGGGGCCAACGTCCTGACTTTC. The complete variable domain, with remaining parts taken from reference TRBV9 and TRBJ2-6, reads DSGVTQTPKHLITATGQRVTLRCSPRSGDLSVYWYQQSLDQGLQFLIQYYNGEERAKGNILERFSAQQFPDLHSELNLSSLELGDSALYFCASSLVGQGNSGANVLTFGAGSRLTVL.

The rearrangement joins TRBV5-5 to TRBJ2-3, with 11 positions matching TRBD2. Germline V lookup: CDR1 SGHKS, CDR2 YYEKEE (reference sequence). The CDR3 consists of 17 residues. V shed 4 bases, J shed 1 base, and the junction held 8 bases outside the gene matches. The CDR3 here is CASSQGLAVTGTDTQYF. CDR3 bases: TGTGCCAGCAGCCAGGGACTAGCGGTAACCGGCACAGATACGCAGTATTTT.

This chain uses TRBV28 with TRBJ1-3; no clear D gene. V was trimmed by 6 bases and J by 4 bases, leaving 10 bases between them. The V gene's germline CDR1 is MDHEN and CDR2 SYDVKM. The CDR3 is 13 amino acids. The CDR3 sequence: CASSSGGGNTIYF. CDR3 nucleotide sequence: TGTGCCAGCAGCAGTGGAGGGGGAAACACCATATATTTT.

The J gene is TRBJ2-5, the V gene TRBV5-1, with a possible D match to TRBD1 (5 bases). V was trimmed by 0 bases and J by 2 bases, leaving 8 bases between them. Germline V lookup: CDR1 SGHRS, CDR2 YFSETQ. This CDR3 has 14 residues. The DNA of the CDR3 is TGCGCCAGCAGCTTGGGACAGCAACAAGAGACCCAGTACTTC. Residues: CASSLGQQQETQYF. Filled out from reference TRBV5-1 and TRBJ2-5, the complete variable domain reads KAGVTQTPRYLIKTRGQQVTLSCSPISGHRSVSWYQQTPGQGLQFLFEYFSETQRNKGNFPGRFSGRQFSNSRSEMNVSTLELGDSALYLCASSLGQQQETQYFGPGTRLLVL.

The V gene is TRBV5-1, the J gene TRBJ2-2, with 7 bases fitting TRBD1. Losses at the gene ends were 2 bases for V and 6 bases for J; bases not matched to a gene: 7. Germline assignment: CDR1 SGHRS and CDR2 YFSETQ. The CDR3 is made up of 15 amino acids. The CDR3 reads CASSFITGESGELFF. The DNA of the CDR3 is TGCGCCAGCAGCTTTATAACAGGGGAATCCGGGGAGCTGTTTTTT.

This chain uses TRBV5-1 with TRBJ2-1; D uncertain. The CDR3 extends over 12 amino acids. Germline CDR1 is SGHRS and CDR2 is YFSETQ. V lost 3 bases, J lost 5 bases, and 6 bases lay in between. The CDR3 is CASSSGDNEQFF. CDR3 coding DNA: TGCGCCAGCAGCTCGGGTGACAATGAGCAGTTCTTC.

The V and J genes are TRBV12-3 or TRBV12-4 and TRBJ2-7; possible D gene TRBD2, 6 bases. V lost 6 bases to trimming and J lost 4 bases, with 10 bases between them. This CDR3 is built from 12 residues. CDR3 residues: CASSRGWYEQYF. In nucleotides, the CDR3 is TGTGCCAGCAGCCGGGGGTGGTACGAGCAGTACTTC.

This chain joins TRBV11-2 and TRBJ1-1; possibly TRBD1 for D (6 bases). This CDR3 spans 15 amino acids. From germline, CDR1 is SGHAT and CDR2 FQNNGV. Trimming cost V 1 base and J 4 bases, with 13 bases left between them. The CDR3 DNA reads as TGTGCCAGCAGCTTAGGGATAACAGGGCCCACTGAAGCTTTCTTT. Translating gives CASSLGITGPTEAFF.

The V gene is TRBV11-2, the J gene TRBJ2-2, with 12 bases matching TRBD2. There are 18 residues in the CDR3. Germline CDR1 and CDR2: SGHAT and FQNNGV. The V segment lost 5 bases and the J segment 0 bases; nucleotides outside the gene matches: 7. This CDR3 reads CASSPRSSGRANTGELFF. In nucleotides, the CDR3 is TGTGCCAGCAGCCCCCGATCTAGCGGGAGGGCGAACACCGGGGAGCTGTTTTTT.

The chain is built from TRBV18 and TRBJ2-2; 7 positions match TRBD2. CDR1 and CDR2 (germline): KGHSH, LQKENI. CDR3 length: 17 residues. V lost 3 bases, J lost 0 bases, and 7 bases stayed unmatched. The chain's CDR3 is CASSPRDYLSNTGELFF. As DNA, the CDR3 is TGTGCCAGCTCACCCCGGGACTACCTTTCGAACACCGGGGAGCTGTTTTTT.

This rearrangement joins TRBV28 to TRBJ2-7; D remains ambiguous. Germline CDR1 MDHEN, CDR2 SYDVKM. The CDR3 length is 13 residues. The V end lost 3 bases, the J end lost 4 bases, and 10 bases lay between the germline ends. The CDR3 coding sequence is TGTGCCAGCAGTTTCTTTGCACGGTACGAGCAGTACTTC. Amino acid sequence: CASSFFARYEQYF.

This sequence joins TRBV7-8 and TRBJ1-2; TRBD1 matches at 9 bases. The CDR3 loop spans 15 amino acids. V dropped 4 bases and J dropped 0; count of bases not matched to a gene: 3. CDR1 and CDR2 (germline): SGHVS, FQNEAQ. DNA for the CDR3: TGTGCCAGCAGCTCGGGACAGGGACCTAACTATGGCTACACCTTC. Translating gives CASSSGQGPNYGYTF.

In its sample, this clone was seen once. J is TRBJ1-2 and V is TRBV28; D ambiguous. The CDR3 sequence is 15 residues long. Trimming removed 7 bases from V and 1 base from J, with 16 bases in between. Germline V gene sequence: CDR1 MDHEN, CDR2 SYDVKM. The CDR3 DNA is TGTGCCAGCATTTCCCCGGGAGGAATTAACTATGGCTACACCTTC. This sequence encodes CASISPGGINYGYTF.

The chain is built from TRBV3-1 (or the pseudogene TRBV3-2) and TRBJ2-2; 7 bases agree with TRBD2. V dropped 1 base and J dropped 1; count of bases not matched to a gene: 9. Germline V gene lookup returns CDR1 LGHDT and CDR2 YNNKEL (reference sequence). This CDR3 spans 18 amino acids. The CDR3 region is CASSQVLTSLLNTGELFF. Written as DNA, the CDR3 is TGTGCCAGCAGCCAAGTTCTGACTAGCTTATTGAACACCGGGGAGCTGTTTTTT.

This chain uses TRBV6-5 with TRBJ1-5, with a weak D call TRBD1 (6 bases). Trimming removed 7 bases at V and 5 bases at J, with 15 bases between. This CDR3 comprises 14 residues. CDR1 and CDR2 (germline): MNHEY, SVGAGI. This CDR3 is CASTGDRNYQPQHF. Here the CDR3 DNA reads TGTGCCAGCACGGGTGACAGGAATTATCAGCCCCAGCATTTT.

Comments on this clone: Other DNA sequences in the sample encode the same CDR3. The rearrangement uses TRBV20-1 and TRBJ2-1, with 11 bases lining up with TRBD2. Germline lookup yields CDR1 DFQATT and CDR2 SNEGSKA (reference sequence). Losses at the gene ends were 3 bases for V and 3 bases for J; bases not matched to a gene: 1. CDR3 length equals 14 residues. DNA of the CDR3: TGCAGTGCTAGTGGGACTAGCGGCTACAATGAGCAGTTCTTC. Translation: CSASGTSGYNEQFF.

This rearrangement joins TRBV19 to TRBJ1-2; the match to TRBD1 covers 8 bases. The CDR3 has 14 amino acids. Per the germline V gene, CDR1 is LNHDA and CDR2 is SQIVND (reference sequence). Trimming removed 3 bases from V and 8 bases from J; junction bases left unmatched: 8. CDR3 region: CASSIARGRRGYTF. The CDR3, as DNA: TGTGCCAGTAGTATTGCCAGGGGGCGGCGGGGCTACACCTTC.

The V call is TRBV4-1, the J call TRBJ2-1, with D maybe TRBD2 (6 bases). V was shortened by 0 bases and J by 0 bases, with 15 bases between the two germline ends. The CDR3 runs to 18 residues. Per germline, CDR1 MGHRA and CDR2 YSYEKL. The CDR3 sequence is CASSQDGGRPSSYNEQFF. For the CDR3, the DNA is TGCGCCAGCAGCCAAGATGGGGGGAGACCAAGCTCCTACAATGAGCAGTTCTTC.

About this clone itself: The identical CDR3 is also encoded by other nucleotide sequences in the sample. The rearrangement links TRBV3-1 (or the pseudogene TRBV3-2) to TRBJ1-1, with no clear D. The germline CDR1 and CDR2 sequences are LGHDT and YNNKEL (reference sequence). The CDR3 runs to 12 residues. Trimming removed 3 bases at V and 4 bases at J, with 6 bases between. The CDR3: CASSQGSTEAFF. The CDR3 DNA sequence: TGTGCCAGCAGCCAGGGCAGCACTGAAGCTTTCTTT.

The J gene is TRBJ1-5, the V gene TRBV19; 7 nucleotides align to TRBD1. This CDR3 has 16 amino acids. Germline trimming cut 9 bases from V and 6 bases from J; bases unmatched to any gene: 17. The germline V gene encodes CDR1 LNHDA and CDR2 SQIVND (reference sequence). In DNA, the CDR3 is TGTGCCAGCGGACAGGAGTTGGGCGGTTATTTTCAGCCCCAGCATTTT. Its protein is CASGQELGGYFQPQHF.

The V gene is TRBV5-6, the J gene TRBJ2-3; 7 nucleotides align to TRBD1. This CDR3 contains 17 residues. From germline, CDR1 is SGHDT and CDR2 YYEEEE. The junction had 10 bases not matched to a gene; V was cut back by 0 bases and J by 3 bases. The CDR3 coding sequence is TGTGCCAGCAGCTTGGGGTCATGGGGCAGGGGGACAGATACGCAGTATTTT. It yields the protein CASSLGSWGRGTDTQYF.